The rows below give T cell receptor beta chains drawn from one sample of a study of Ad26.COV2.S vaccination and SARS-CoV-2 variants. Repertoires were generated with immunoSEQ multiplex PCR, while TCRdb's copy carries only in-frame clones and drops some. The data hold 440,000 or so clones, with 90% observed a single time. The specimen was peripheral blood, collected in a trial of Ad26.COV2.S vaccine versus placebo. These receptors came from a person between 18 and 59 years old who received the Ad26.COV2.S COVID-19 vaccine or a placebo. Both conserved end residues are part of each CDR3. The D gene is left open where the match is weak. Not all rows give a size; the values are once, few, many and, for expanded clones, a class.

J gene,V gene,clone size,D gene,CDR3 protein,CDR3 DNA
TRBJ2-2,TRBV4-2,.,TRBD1,CASSQEYGLGQGIPSGELFF,TGTGCCAGCAGCCAAGAATATGGGCTCGGACAGGGCATCCCATCAGGGGAGCTGTTTTTT
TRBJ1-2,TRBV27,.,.,CASSFTLTSGRVLYTF,TGTGCCAGCAGTTTTACCCTGACCTCGGGACGGGTACTCTACACCTTC
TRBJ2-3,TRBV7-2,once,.,CASSQSLQGIDTQYF,TGTGCCAGCAGTCAATCCCTACAGGGAATAGATACGCAGTATTTT
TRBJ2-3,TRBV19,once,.,CASSIVTTDTQYF,TGTGCCAGTAGTATAGTTACTACAGATACGCAGTATTTT
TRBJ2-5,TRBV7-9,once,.,CASSSRQGRETQYF,TGTGCCAGCAGCTCCCGGCAGGGGCGAGAGACCCAGTACTTC
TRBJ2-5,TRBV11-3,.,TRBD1,CASSLGTGGQETQYF,TGTGCCAGCAGCTTAGGCACAGGGGGCCAGGAGACCCAGTACTTC
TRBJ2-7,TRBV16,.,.,CASSPTRVSYEQYF,TGTGCCAGCAGCCCCACGCGTGTCTCCTACGAGCAGTACTTC
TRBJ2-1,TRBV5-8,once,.,CASSLDRGLHNEQFF,TGTGCCAGCAGCTTGGACAGGGGACTCCACAATGAGCAGTTCTTC
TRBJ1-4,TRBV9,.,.,CASSVGAGANEKLFF,TGTGCCAGCAGCGTAGGGGCAGGTGCTAATGAAAAACTGTTTTTT
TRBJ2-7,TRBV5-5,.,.,CASRTVTSYEQYF,TGTGCCAGCAGGACAGTGACTTCCTACGAGCAGTACTTC
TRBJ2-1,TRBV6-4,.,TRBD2,CASQPSGTSTYNEQFF,TGTGCCAGCCAACCGTCGGGGACTAGTACTTACAATGAGCAGTTCTTC
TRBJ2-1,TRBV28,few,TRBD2,CASTDREGEQFF,TGTGCCAGCACCGACCGGGAGGGGGAGCAGTTCTTC
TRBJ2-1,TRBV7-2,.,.,CASSLTSLGYNEQFF,TGTGCCAGCAGCCTGACTAGTCTGGGCTACAATGAGCAGTTCTTC
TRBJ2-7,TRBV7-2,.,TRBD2,CASSGPGGPVEQYF,TGTGCCAGCTCCGGACCGGGAGGCCCCGTCGAGCAGTACTTC
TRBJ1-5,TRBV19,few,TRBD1,CASSLTGGSQPQHF,TGTGCCAGTAGTCTCACAGGGGGGAGTCAGCCCCAGCATTTT
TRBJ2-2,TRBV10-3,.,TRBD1,CAISESKKGTVLRAGELFF,TGTGCCATCAGTGAGTCAAAAAAAGGGACAGTCCTAAGGGCCGGGGAGCTGTTTTTT
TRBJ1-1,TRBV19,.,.,CASSYPDTEAFF,TGTGCCAGCAGCTACCCGGACACTGAAGCTTTCTTT
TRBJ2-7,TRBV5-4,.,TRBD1,CASSLGGTPYEQYF,TGTGCCAGCAGCTTAGGGGGCACTCCCTACGAGCAGTACTTC
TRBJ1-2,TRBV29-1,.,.,CSVGSPDQAYQGGYTF,TGCAGCGTTGGATCCCCGGATCAGGCCTACCAAGGTGGCTACACCTTC
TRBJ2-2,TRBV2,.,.,CASRGGPPSTGELFF,TGTGCCAGCAGGGGGGGTCCCCCAAGCACCGGGGAGCTGTTTTTT
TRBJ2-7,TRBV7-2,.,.,CASSLVRGDEQYF,TGTGCCAGCAGCTTAGTAAGGGGGGACGAGCAGTACTTC
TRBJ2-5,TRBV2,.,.,CASRRTGGQETQYF,TGTGCCAGCAGAAGGACTGGGGGACAAGAGACCCAGTACTTC
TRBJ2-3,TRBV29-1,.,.,CSPRDAGDTQYF,TGCAGCCCCAGGGACGCGGGAGATACGCAGTATTTT